This T cell receptor (beta chain) was profiled in a study of beta chain features in type 1 diabetes. Study as a whole: Patients looked much like healthy donors when it came to age, gender and cell yields.

This clone was seen more than once but under ten times. Sequencing targeted expressed TCRB transcripts, as all isolated RNA had been reverse transcribed. Here immunoSEQ multiplex PCR was the method, and the copy in TCRdb shows in-frame clones only, minus some. The sample records 140,000 or so clones, about 10% being singletons. Germline CDR1 KGHSH, CDR2 LQKENI. Unmatched junction bases numbered 6, after V lost 0 bases and J lost 5 bases. This CDR3 has 15 amino acids. V usage is TRBV18 and J usage is TRBJ2-5, with TRBD1 matching over 7 bases. The clonotype was recovered from a man between 18 and 35 years old in good health. Specimen: naive CD4+ T cells from blood. The chain's CDR3 is CASSPPRQGGETQYF. DNA for the CDR3: TGTGCCAGCTCACCACCGCGACAGGGCGGTGAGACCCAGTACTTC.